These 25 T cell receptor beta chains share one sample of origin, sequenced in a study of T cells expressing NK-cell markers. TCRdb re-called the 5' RACE reads and gives one entry per CDR3 protein, without DNA. The sample data list around 550,000 distinct CDR3 sequences. Sample: blood T cells: a sorted CD56 or NKG2C T cell subset, CD4+ or CD8+ T cells, or bulk PBMC T cells (not recorded which). The receptors here all came from a man younger than 30 in good health.

The chain has TRBV5-1 and TRBJ1-2. The CDR3 runs to 14 residues. Germline values: CDR1 SGHRS, CDR2 YFSETQ. CDR3 amino acids: CASSIDTSNYGYTF.

The genes are TRBV4-1 and TRBJ1-5; the TRBD1 assignment by TCRdb is unverifiable without DNA. This CDR3 has 15 amino acids. The germline gives CDR1 MGHRA, CDR2 YSYEKL. This CDR3 reads CASSQGTVLGQPQHF.

The rearrangement uses TRBV20-1 and TRBJ1-1; TCRdb's D gene call, TRBD1, goes unchecked for lack of DNA. The CDR3 covers 15 residues. Germline CDR1 reads DFQATT; CDR2 reads SNEGSKA (reference sequence). CDR3 loop: CSARDPQGKVTEAFF.

V usage is TRBV6-1 and J usage is TRBJ1-6. CDR1 and CDR2 from the germline V gene are MNHNS and SASEGT. This CDR3 region has 15 residues. The CDR3 region is CATSPGLSYNSPLHF.

V and J are TRBV6-5 and TRBJ1-1; no DNA is available, so the TRBD1 call from TCRdb remains unchecked. CDR3 size: 17 residues. Germline V gene data show CDR1 as MNHEY and CDR2 as SVGAGI. This chain's CDR3 is CASSYTTRGPSNTEAFF.

The chain links TRBV11-2 to TRBJ2-7. Germline V lookup: CDR1 SGHAT, CDR2 FQNNGV. This CDR3 comprises 14 residues. CDR3 in amino acids: CASSLAQDTYEQYF.

V gene TRBV11-2 combines with J gene TRBJ2-3; with no DNA, the TCRdb D assignment of TRBD2 cannot be verified. The CDR3 is 17 residues long. The germline gives CDR1 SGHAT, CDR2 FQNNGV. CDR3 region: CASSPKGLAGGRDTQYF.

This chain joins TRBV3-1 and TRBJ1-4; with no DNA, the TCRdb D assignment of TRBD1 cannot be verified. The length of the CDR3 is 15 residues. The germline V gene has CDR1 LGHDT and CDR2 YNNKEL (reference sequence). CDR3 amino acids: CASSPSGAANEKLFF.

V is TRBV10-3 and J is TRBJ2-2; TCRdb designates TRBD1, a call that cannot be tested without DNA. Germline V gives CDR1 ENHRY, CDR2 SYGVKD. This CDR3 is built from 22 residues. CDR3 amino acids: CAISDLFRQPGQGERGTGELFF.

The gene calls are TRBV5-1 and TRBJ2-2. The CDR3 spans 16 residues. CDR1 SGHRS and CDR2 YFSETQ come from the germline V gene. The chain's CDR3 is CASNDEGRANTGELFF.

This rearrangement joins TRBV6-5 to TRBJ1-2; the TRBD1 assignment by TCRdb is unverifiable without DNA. The CDR3 runs 17 residues. Per germline, CDR1 MNHEY and CDR2 SVGAGI. The CDR3 loop reads CASSYLSRPRDSDGYTF.

This chain connects TRBV5-1 to TRBJ2-7; TCRdb's D gene call, TRBD2, goes unchecked for lack of DNA. The CDR3 totals 15 residues. Germline CDR1 SGHRS, CDR2 YFSETQ. The CDR3 here is CASSQQLAGDYEQYF.

The CDR3: CASSSRDREGSETQYF. This chain uses TRBV21-1 with TRBJ2-5; TCRdb lists TRBD1, though no DNA is available to test this call. TRBV21-1 is flagged as a pseudogene. The CDR3 is 16 residues long.

The chain employs TRBV15 and TRBJ2-3; TCRdb returns TRBD1, unconfirmable since there is no DNA. CDR1 LNHNV and CDR2 YYDKDF come from the germline V gene (reference sequence). The CDR3 is made up of 16 amino acids. The CDR3 sequence is CATSREGRASTDTQYF.

The chain recombines TRBV29-1 with TRBJ2-1; TCRdb names TRBD2, which stays unverified in the absence of DNA. Germline lookup yields CDR1 SQVTM and CDR2 ANQGSEA. The CDR3 extends over 12 amino acids. The chain's CDR3 is CSGRLADNEQFF.

The V gene is TRBV2, the J gene TRBJ2-5; TCRdb indicates TRBD1, and absent DNA this call remains unverified. Germline CDR1 reads SNHLY; CDR2 reads FYNNEI. This CDR3 is 14 amino acids long. The CDR3 reads CASSDRDRQETQYF.

The chain links TRBV4-1 to TRBJ2-1. The V gene's germline CDR1 is MGHRA and CDR2 YSYEKL. The CDR3 has 13 amino acids. This CDR3 reads CASSQDLADEQFF.

The chain has TRBV10-1 and TRBJ2-5; TCRdb reports TRBD1, a call that lacks DNA to check it against. CDR3 length: 14 residues. The germline CDR1 and CDR2 sequences are WNHNN and SYGVQD (reference sequence). This CDR3 reads CASSGDRHQETQYF.

This chain connects TRBV12-3 or TRBV12-4 to TRBJ2-2; TCRdb's D gene call, TRBD1, goes unchecked for lack of DNA. CDR3 length: 18 residues. The CDR3 loop reads CASTINTGTYANTGELFF.

V usage is TRBV6-5 and J usage is TRBJ2-4. CDR3 length: 15 residues. Germline CDR1 and CDR2: MNHEY and SVGAGI. The chain's CDR3 is CASSYSRVAKNIQYF.

The genes are TRBV10-3 and TRBJ2-5; TCRdb's assignment of TRBD1 cannot be checked, as there is no DNA. The V gene's germline CDR1 is ENHRY and CDR2 SYGVKD. The CDR3 has 14 residues. CDR3 loop: CAISEPGGDETQYF.

The chain links TRBV25-1 to TRBJ2-2; TCRdb indicates TRBD2, and absent DNA this call remains unverified. This CDR3 has 18 residues. CDR1 and CDR2 from the germline V gene are MGHDK and SYGVNS. CDR3 protein: CASSEYWILAGGEGELFF.

This chain uses TRBV19 with TRBJ1-1. Germline loops: CDR1 LNHDA, CDR2 SQIVND (reference sequence). The CDR3 is made up of 13 amino acids. The CDR3 spells CASSNVIVTEAFF.

The CDR3 sequence: CASWPSGTGGDEQFF. The chain combines TRBV5-1 with TRBJ2-1; TCRdb's D call of TRBD1 is untestable without DNA. CDR1 and CDR2 from the germline V gene are SGHRS and YFSETQ. There are 15 residues in the CDR3.

The chain carries TRBV4-3 and TRBJ2-1. Germline CDR1 LGHNA, CDR2 YSLEER. The CDR3 consists of 15 residues. CDR3 sequence reads: CASSQAETHGAEQFF.